These 31 T cell receptor beta chains share one sample of origin, sequenced in a study of T cells after yellow fever vaccination. Using its own MiXCR run on the 5' RACE reads, TCRdb lists one record per CDR3 protein. The profile shows approximately 120,000 distinct CDR3 sequences, approximately 7% of them singletons. The sample consisted of CD4+ T cells sorted from PBMCs, taken 10 to 11 days after the first yellow fever vaccination. Every receptor here comes from a young man who received the YFV17D yellow fever vaccine.

Ten or more counts support this clonotype. The rearrangement joins TRBV18 to TRBJ1-6; 9 bases are a match to TRBD1. Germline V gives CDR1 KGHSH, CDR2 LQKENI. This CDR3 is built from 14 residues. V shed 2 bases, J shed 9 bases, and the junction held 2 bases outside the gene matches. This CDR3 reads CASSPTGGGSPLHF. The CDR3 region has the DNA TGTGCCAGCTCACCAACAGGGGGCGGTTCACCCCTCCACTTT.

A word on this clonotype: This clone may be a read error of a much larger clone one base away. CDR3 region: CSTPGQGQPQYF. CDR3 sequence (DNA): TGCAGTACCCCTGGGCAGGGCCAGCCCCAGTATTTT. This chain connects TRBV20-1 to TRBJ1-5, with D tentatively TRBD1 (5 bases). The J call may be faulty, since TRBJ2-3 better matches the DNA end. The CDR3 has 12 residues. From germline, CDR1 is DFQATT and CDR2 SNEGSKA (reference sequence).

The chain couples TRBV5-5 to TRBJ2-4; the D call may be TRBD1 or TRBD2 (5 bases each). The CDR3 has 14 residues. V was trimmed by 4 bases and J by 7 bases, leaving 15 bases between them. CDR1 and CDR2 (germline): SGHKS, YYEKEE (reference sequence). The CDR3, as DNA: TGTGCCAGCAGCGCCGGGCTAGAGGGGAACATTCAGTACTTC. The encoded protein is CASSAGLEGNIQYF. Complete variable domain (other parts from reference TRBV5-5 and TRBJ2-4): DAGVTQSPTHLIKTRGQQVTLRCSPISGHKSVSWYQQVLGQGPQFIFQYYEKEERGRGNFPDRFSARQFPNYSSELNVNALLLGDSALYLCASSAGLEGNIQYFGAGTRLSVL.

This clonotype was seen repeatedly, ten times or more. The chain carries TRBV7-2 and TRBJ1-4; D uncertain. Germline CDR1 and CDR2: SGHTA and FQGNSA. V shed 0 bases and J shed 3 bases, with 2 bases lying between them. CDR3 length: 13 amino acids. DNA of the CDR3: TGTGCCAGCAGCTTAGCGGCTAATGAAAAACTGTTTTTT. This codes for CASSLAANEKLFF.

This clonotype was counted ten times or more. The gene calls are TRBV6-2 or TRBV6-3 and TRBJ2-1; 7 bases map to TRBD1. The ends lost 4 bases at V and 1 base at J; junction bases unmatched: 7. Germline loops: CDR1 MNHEY, CDR2 SVGEGT. The CDR3 extends over 16 amino acids. This CDR3 is CASSFDRVVSYNEQFF. The DNA for the CDR3 is TGTGCCAGCAGTTTCGACAGGGTGGTATCCTACAATGAGCAGTTCTTC.

V and J are TRBV5-1 and TRBJ2-7; the D is unclear. This CDR3 contains 15 residues. Germline CDR1 and CDR2: SGHRS and YFSETQ. The V end lost 3 bases, the J end lost 2 bases, and 15 bases lay between the germline ends. CDR3 in DNA: TGCGCCAGCAGCTCGAAGGCCAGTGAGACCTACGAGCAGTACTTC. Its translation: CASSSKASETYEQYF.

V is TRBV29-1 and J is TRBJ1-2; D gene unclear. The CDR3 spans 12 residues. From germline, CDR1 is SQVTM and CDR2 ANQGSEA. V was clipped by 7 bases and J by 8 bases, with 17 bases between them. The CDR3 nucleotides read TGCAGCGCCGAAGGCCGCCTGAGAGGCTACACCTTC. This encodes CSAEGRLRGYTF.

The V call is TRBV4-3, the J call TRBJ1-5; D is ambiguous. Trimming removed 1 base from V and 10 bases from J, with 14 bases in between. Looked up from germline, CDR1 is LGHNA and CDR2 is YSLEER. The CDR3 length is 14 residues. The DNA of the CDR3 is TGCGCCAGCAGCCAAGGAACGGTAACACGCCCCCAGCATTTT. Translating it yields CASSQGTVTRPQHF.

This clonotype came up many times. J is TRBJ2-2 and V is TRBV4-3; either TRBD1 or TRBD2 may fit D (6 bases each). Trimming shortened V by 0 bases and J by 3 bases, and 14 bases separated the two germline ends. Looked up from germline, CDR1 is LGHNA and CDR2 is YSLEER. The CDR3 spans 17 residues. The CDR3 coding sequence is TGCGCCAGCAGCCAAGATGGAGGGGGAAAGGACACCGGGGAGCTGTTTTTT. Its protein is CASSQDGGGKDTGELFF.

This clonotype showed up just a few times. The CDR3 sequence: CASPSGQATGSYNSPLHF. The CDR3 DNA is TGTGCCAGCCCCTCGGGACAGGCAACTGGCTCCTATAATTCACCCCTCCACTTT. This chain uses TRBV18 with TRBJ1-6, with 8 positions matching TRBD1. Trimming at V came to 8 bases and at J to 0 bases, leaving 12 bases not matched to a gene. Germline V CDR1 and CDR2: KGHSH, LQKENI. This CDR3 region has 18 residues.

This clonotype came up many times. The V and J genes are TRBV6-5 and TRBJ2-2, with 10 bases matching TRBD2. CDR1 is MNHEY and CDR2 is SVGAGI in the germline V gene. The CDR3 has 16 residues. V lost 6 bases, J lost 6 bases, and 10 bases stayed unmatched. The chain's CDR3 is CASSRPSGGLSGELFF. As DNA, the CDR3 is TGTGCCAGCAGCCGACCTAGCGGGGGTCTCTCCGGGGAGCTGTTTTTT.

This clonotype was counted many times. The chain is built from TRBV6-6 and TRBJ2-7; no definite D call. Trimming shortened V by 4 bases and J by 0 bases, and 7 bases separated the two germline ends. The V gene's germline CDR1 is MNHNY and CDR2 SVGAGI (reference sequence). This CDR3 has 13 residues. Written as DNA, the CDR3 is TGTGCCAGCAGTTTCAGTTCCTCCTACGAGCAGTACGTC. Its translation is CASSFSSSYEQYV.

This clonotype was seen at least ten times. This chain uses TRBV5-1 with TRBJ2-2; D unresolved. This CDR3 is 14 amino acids long. Germline V CDR1 and CDR2: SGHRS, YFSETQ. V was clipped by 1 base and J by 8 bases, with 12 bases between them. The CDR3: CASSLPGPSGELFF. In nucleotides, the CDR3 is TGCGCCAGCAGCTTGCCGGGTCCTAGTGGGGAGCTGTTTTTT.

The chain joins TRBV5-4 to TRBJ2-2, with TRBD2 identical over 8 bases. CDR1 SGHNT and CDR2 YYREEE come from the germline V gene (reference sequence). Trimming took 3 bases from V and 6 from J; bases not matched to a gene: 7. The CDR3 sequence is 15 residues long. The CDR3 bases are TGTGCCAGCAGCTGGGGAGCGGGGGTTCCCGGGGAGCTGTTTTTT. It yields the protein CASSWGAGVPGELFF.

This clonotype came up many times. The rearrangement links TRBV5-4 to TRBJ2-1; D is uncertain. The CDR3 totals 14 residues. V was shortened by 0 bases and J by 6 bases, with 10 bases between the two germline ends. Germline V gene lookup returns CDR1 SGHNT and CDR2 YYREEE (reference sequence). Here the CDR3 reads CASSLGLSRNEQFF. The CDR3 DNA is TGTGCCAGCAGCTTGGGGCTCTCGCGCAATGAGCAGTTCTTC.

The CDR3 nucleotides are TGTGCCTGGAGTGTACCTGGGTTGTCAGACGAGCAGTACTTC. Translation: CAWSVPGLSDEQYF. V and J are TRBV30 and TRBJ2-7; no clear D. CDR1 is GTSNPN, CDR2 SVGIG, per germline (reference sequence). This CDR3 is 14 amino acids long. With 0 bases removed from V and 5 bases from J, the gap between germline ends came to 14 bases.

This clonotype was counted ten times or more. DNA for the CDR3: TGTGCCAGCAGTGAGGAGGGGATCCAGTACTTC. Its protein product is CASSEEGIQYF. The genes are TRBV2 and TRBJ2-5, with D possibly matching TRBD2 (6 bases). In germline, CDR1 is SNHLY, CDR2 FYNNEI. The CDR3 has 11 amino acids. Trimming removed 3 bases at V and 10 bases at J, with 9 bases between.

This clonotype showed up many times. The chain has TRBV12-3 or TRBV12-4 and TRBJ2-1, with 8 bases identical to TRBD1. The trim removed 5 bases at V and 2 bases at J, leaving 2 bases unmatched. The CDR3 extends over 14 amino acids. The CDR3 DNA reads as TGTGCCAGCAGTCGACAGGGGCCCTACAATGAGCAGTTCTTC. As protein: CASSRQGPYNEQFF.

The chain employs TRBV5-1 and TRBJ1-2; 9 bases agree with TRBD1. CDR3 length: 13 residues. Germline V gives CDR1 SGHRS, CDR2 YFSETQ. V gave up 0 bases and J gave up 7 bases; unmatched junction bases: 1. CDR3 coding DNA: TGCGCCAGCAGCTTGGTGGGACAGGGTGGCTACACCTTC. This gives the protein CASSLVGQGGYTF.

In this sample, this clonotype turned up many times. The gene calls are TRBV10-3 and TRBJ2-6; 12 positions agree with TRBD1. In germline, CDR1 is ENHRY, CDR2 SYGVKD. Trimming cost V 5 bases and J 3 bases; bases outside gene matches: 14. This CDR3 has 20 residues. The CDR3 DNA follows: TGTGCCATCAGTCAATCCTCCTCGGGACAGGGGGCTGGTGGGGCCAACGTCCTGACTTTC. Protein sequence: CAISQSSSGQGAGGANVLTF.

This clonotype was observed a few times. The chain joins TRBV20-1 to TRBJ1-6, with TRBD1 identical over 7 bases. Germline V gene lookup returns CDR1 DFQATT and CDR2 SNEGSKA (reference sequence). The CDR3 extends over 16 amino acids. V lost 2 bases and J lost 1; bases outside the gene matches: 5. DNA for the CDR3: TGCAGTGCTAGACCCCGGGACAGATCCTATAATTCACCCCTCCACTTT. As protein: CSARPRDRSYNSPLHF.

This clonotype was seen many times. The chain uses TRBV7-2 and TRBJ1-1; D is unresolved. CDR1 is SGHTA, CDR2 FQGNSA, per germline. The CDR3 runs to 12 residues. V lost 5 bases and J 8 bases, leaving 12 bases between the germline ends. Here the CDR3 reads CASSGYPREAFF. The DNA of the CDR3 is TGTGCCAGCAGCGGTTACCCTCGAGAAGCTTTCTTT.

The table lists this clonotype with many counts. V is TRBV10-3 and J is TRBJ2-3, with 8 bases aligning to TRBD2. J was trimmed by 3 bases and V by 4 bases; bases with no gene match: 6. Germline V lookup: CDR1 ENHRY, CDR2 SYGVKD. This CDR3 has 15 amino acids. The chain's CDR3 is CAISAQRGITDTQYF. CDR3 sequence (DNA): TGTGCCATCAGTGCCCAGCGGGGGATAACAGATACGCAGTATTTT.

This clonotype was picked up many times. This chain joins TRBV6-5 and TRBJ1-4, with D uncertain. With 0 bases removed from V and 7 bases from J, the gap between germline ends came to 9 bases. Germline-derived CDR1 and CDR2 are MNHEY and SVGAGI. The CDR3 loop spans 14 amino acids. CDR3 bases: TGTGCCAGCAGTTACTCGAAACGGGGTGAAAAACTGTTTTTT. Its translation is CASSYSKRGEKLFF.

This clonotype was observed at least ten times. The J gene is TRBJ1-2, the V gene TRBV6-5, with D maybe TRBD1 (5 bases). V was cut by 3 bases and J by 3 bases, with 20 bases left in between. The length of the CDR3 is 17 residues. Germline CDR1 reads MNHEY; CDR2 reads SVGAGI. The CDR3 DNA is TGTGCCAGCAGTTATTCTCTAGGGACTCAGATCGACTATGGCTACACCTTC. Its translation: CASSYSLGTQIDYGYTF.

This clonotype has ten or more counts. The chain combines TRBV9 with TRBJ2-5, with 7 bases matching TRBD2. V gave up 1 base and J gave up 2 bases; unmatched junction bases: 5. The germline V gene encodes CDR1 SGDLS and CDR2 YYNGEE. The CDR3 has 15 amino acids. This CDR3 reads CASSVSSGPQETQYF. CDR3 nucleotides: TGTGCCAGCAGCGTATCTAGCGGACCACAAGAGACCCAGTACTTC.

This clonotype has just a few counts. This rearrangement joins TRBV30 to TRBJ1-2; D is ambiguous. Looked up from germline, CDR1 is GTSNPN and CDR2 is SVGIG (reference sequence). This CDR3 contains 10 residues. The CDR3 here is CPASFYGYTF. In DNA form, the CDR3 reads TGTCCCGCAAGTTTTTATGGCTACACCTTC.

In its sample, this clonotype was seen many times. The rearrangement uses TRBV18 and TRBJ1-1, with D possibly TRBD1 on 5 matching bases. Germline loops: CDR1 KGHSH, CDR2 LQKENI. Trimming left V 3 bases short and J 0 bases short, with 14 bases between. The CDR3 has 16 amino acids. CDR3 sequence (DNA): TGTGCCAGCTCACCCAACCAAGGACAACTGAACACTGAAGCTTTCTTT. Residues: CASSPNQGQLNTEAFF.

The chain uses TRBV20-1 and TRBJ2-1, with D possibly being TRBD2 (5 bases). V was pared by 6 bases and J by 9 bases, with 18 bases between. The CDR3 consists of 13 residues. Germline V lookup: CDR1 DFQATT, CDR2 SNEGSKA (reference sequence). The chain's CDR3 is CSAASRSRGEQFF. DNA of the CDR3: TGCAGTGCCGCCTCGCGATCCCGGGGTGAGCAGTTCTTC.

The sample holds many counts of this clonotype. The chain carries TRBV5-1 and TRBJ2-7, with TRBD1 matching 8 bases. The length of the CDR3 is 16 residues. V lost 4 bases, J lost 0 bases, and 9 bases stayed unmatched. Germline V gene lookup returns CDR1 SGHRS and CDR2 YFSETQ. CDR3 in amino acids: CASSRRTGQYSYEQYF. As DNA, the CDR3 is TGCGCCAGCAGCCGGAGGACAGGGCAATACTCCTACGAGCAGTACTTC.

Ten or more counts support this clonotype. V and J are TRBV9 and TRBJ2-7, with D possibly called TRBD1 or TRBD2 (5 bases each). Germline V gene data show CDR1 as SGDLS and CDR2 as YYNGEE. The V end lost 0 bases, the J end lost 5 bases, and 21 bases lay between the germline ends. The CDR3 has 17 amino acids. This CDR3 is CASSVGGRGGGPHEQYV. The CDR3, as DNA: TGTGCCAGCAGCGTAGGGGGACGAGGCGGTGGGCCCCACGAGCAGTACGTC.